This T cell receptor beta chain was recorded in a study of cytomegalovirus exposure and HLA in healthy donors. The primer mix had 60 Vbeta and 13 Jbeta primers. TCRdb keeps only in-frame clones here, not all; method: immunoSEQ multiplex PCR. The table records more than 110,000 clones, 73% of them present only once. Trimming cost V 4 bases and J 8 bases; bases outside gene matches: 5. The CDR3 sequence is 14 residues long. Germline V lookup: CDR1 SEHNR, CDR2 FQNEAQ (reference sequence). This chain uses TRBV7-9 with TRBJ1-4, with 9 nucleotides matching TRBD1. The sample comprised PBMCs. The sequence came from a human donor in good health. This chain's CDR3 is CASSSGQGREKLFF. CDR3 nucleotide sequence: TGTGCCAGCAGCTCAGGACAGGGGAGGGAAAAACTGTTTTTT.